This T cell receptor beta chain was captured by sequencing in a study of Tregs in tolerant kidney transplant recipients. Looking at the study overall: Mixed chimerism was transient after nonmyeloablative marrow transplants from related graft donors. Study observations and caveats: This study did not directly address biological reproducibility. Some patients' samples used different primers over time, so nucleotide sequences weren't comparable. Findings come from small patient numbers and require larger validation.

V gave up 8 bases and J gave up 6 bases; unmatched junction bases: 11. Germline V gene lookup returns CDR1 KGHSH and CDR2 LQKENI. The CDR3 runs to 14 residues. On this clone: Its cognate antigen is unknown.

Generated by immunoSEQ multiplex PCR, the TCRdb table keeps only in-frame clones and is missing some. This sample yields fewer than 100,000 clones, of which 93% are seen a single time; 0.46% belongs to the top ten. Sequences were derived from CD4+ T cells from blood, sampled before the transplant. The chain uses TRBV18 and TRBJ2-7, with TRBD2 matching 9 bases. The source is a human donor who received a combined kidney and bone marrow transplant. The CDR3 reads CASGREGRSGEQYF. The CDR3 nucleotides read TGTGCCAGCGGGCGGGAGGGTCGGTCTGGCGAGCAGTACTTC.